The rows below give T cell receptor beta chains drawn from one sample of a study of T cells in Graves' hyperthyroidism and ophthalmopathy. Via MiXCR, TCRdb re-called the multiplex PCR reads, giving one row per CDR3 protein. The sample lists about 560,000 distinct CDR3 sequences, approximately 15% seen once, with about 18% in the top ten. The sequenced sample was blood. The receptors come from a woman aged 18 to 35 with Graves' hyperthyroidism. Both conserved end residues are part of each CDR3. The D gene is left open where the match is weak. Clone size is given for some rows only: seen once, a few or many times, or a class if the clone is expanded.

J | V | D | size | DNA | CDR3
TRBJ2-7 | TRBV2 | . | few | TGTGCCAGCAGTTTTAGTGGGACCTACGAGCAGTACTTC | CASSFSGTYEQYF
TRBJ2-3 | TRBV7-2 | TRBD2 | . | TGTGCCAGCAGCCGGGGACTAGCGGGGGCACGCCGCACAGATACGCAGTATTTT | CASSRGLAGARRTDTQYF
TRBJ2-7 | TRBV6-1 | . | . | TGTGCCAGCAGTAAACCGGACGAGCAGTACTTC | CASSKPDEQYF
TRBJ2-2 | TRBV5-6 | . | . | TGTGCCAGCAGCGCGAGCGGAGGGGGCACCGGGGAGCTGTTTTTT | CASSASGGGTGELFF
TRBJ2-7 | TRBV6-2/TRBV6-3 | . | many | TGTGCCAGCAGTCGGGACCTCCCGGAGCAGTACTTC | CASSRDLPEQYF
TRBJ2-3 | TRBV11-2 | . | many | TGTGCCAGCAGCTTCATGGGACTTTACACAGATACGCAGTATTTT | CASSFMGLYTDTQYF
TRBJ1-2 | TRBV5-8 | TRBD1 | many | TGTGCCAGCAGCTCTGACAGGGGGATAGGTGGCTACACCTTC | CASSSDRGIGGYTF
TRBJ2-2 | TRBV19 | . | few | TGTGCCAGTGGGGATAGCGGGGAGCTGTTTTTT | CASGDSGELFF
TRBJ1-5 | TRBV6-1 | . | few | TGTGCCAGCAGTGAAATACAGCCCCAGCATTTT | CASSEIQPQHF
TRBJ2-5 | TRBV7-8 | TRBD2 | many | TGTGCCAGCAGCCCCAGTAGCGGGGGGGCGGAGACCCAGTACTTC | CASSPSSGGAETQYF
TRBJ2-5 | TRBV30 | TRBD2 | few | TGTGCCTGGAGTTTTAGTCTAGCGGGAGGCCCGCGGGAGACCCAGTACTTC | CAWSFSLAGGPRETQYF
TRBJ1-1 | TRBV5-6 | . | . | TGTGCCAGCACGGGCCTACCGAACACTGAAGCTTTCTTT | CASTGLPNTEAFF
TRBJ2-7 | TRBV2 | . | many | TGTGCCAGCAGTGAAGTTCAAATCGGGGTGGGCTACGAGCAGTACTTC | CASSEVQIGVGYEQYF
TRBJ1-2 | TRBV10-3 | . | . | TGTGCCATCAGTGGGCAGGCTGCTAACTATGGCTACACCTTC | CAISGQAANYGYTF
TRBJ2-5 | TRBV19 | . | . | TGTGCCAGTAGTATAGGAATTCGGACGTACCAAGAGACCCAGTACTTC | CASSIGIRTYQETQYF
TRBJ1-2 | TRBV19 | . | few | TGTGCCAGTAGTCTCCTACAGGACCCGGGCGTGCATGGCTACACCTTC | CASSLLQDPGVHGYTF
TRBJ2-2 | TRBV13 | . | few | TGTGCCAGCAGCTTATATCTCGGGCCCGGGAGCAGTTGGTCCGGGGAGCTGTTTTTT | CASSLYLGPGSSWSGELFF
TRBJ2-7 | TRBV7-2 | . | . | TGTGCCAGCAGTTGGGACGTACGCTCCTACGAGCAGTACTTC | CASSWDVRSYEQYF
TRBJ2-5 | TRBV24-1 | TRBD1 | . | TGTGCCACCAGTGGACGGGACAGGGGAGTTCAAGAGACCCAGTACTTC | CATSGRDRGVQETQYF
TRBJ2-5 | TRBV7-9 | . | . | TGTGCCAGCACCCTAGGGGTTCGCGAGACCCAGTACTTC | CASTLGVRETQYF
TRBJ2-2 | TRBV20-1 | . | . | TGCAGTGCTAGTCCCGGGGACACCGGGGAGCTGTTTTTT | CSASPGDTGELFF
TRBJ2-2 | TRBV10-3 | . | . | TGTGCCATCAGTGAGGTTTCCGCGAACACCGGGGAGCTGTTTTTT | CAISEVSANTGELFF
TRBJ2-1 | TRBV28 | . | many | TGTGCCAGCATCGTGGGGGGCAGGGGGAGGAATGAGCAGTTCTTC | CASIVGGRGRNEQFF
TRBJ1-1 | TRBV12-3/TRBV12-4 | TRBD1 | many | TGTGCCAGCAGTTTTGGACAGGGCGCGAACACTGAAGCTTTCTTT | CASSFGQGANTEAFF
TRBJ2-3 | TRBV7-3 | . | . | TGTGCCAGCAGCCCCCAAGACAGGATTTCTAGCACAGATACGCAGTATTTT | CASSPQDRISSTDTQYF
TRBJ2-6 | TRBV27 | . | . | TGTGCCAGCAGTTTGTACTTCTCTCCTGGGGCCAACGTCCTGACTTTC | CASSLYFSPGANVLTF
TRBJ2-1 | TRBV4-2 | . | . | TGTGCCAGCAGCCTCCAACCTAGCGATGAGCAGTTCTTC | CASSLQPSDEQFF
TRBJ2-6 | TRBV6-2/TRBV6-3 | TRBD1 | . | TGTGCCAGCAGTCCCGGGACAGGGGTCTTCGGGGCCAACGTCCTGACTTTC | CASSPGTGVFGANVLTF
TRBJ2-3 | TRBV7-3 | . | . | TGTGCCAGCAGCCTCCGGGACCTCACAGATACGCAGTATTTT | CASSLRDLTDTQYF
TRBJ2-4 | TRBV12-3/TRBV12-4 | . | few | TGTGCCAGCAGTTTACGGGTTGGCGTCAAAAACATTCAGTACTTC | CASSLRVGVKNIQYF
TRBJ2-5 | TRBV9 | . | . | TGTGCCAGCAGCGTAAGTGCAGTGGGGGGCCAAGAGACCCAGTACTTC | CASSVSAVGGQETQYF
TRBJ1-2 | TRBV20-1 | TRBD1 | few | TGCAGTGCTAGAGATACTAGGGGGGACAGTAGAGGCTACACCTTC | CSARDTRGDSRGYTF
TRBJ2-2 | TRBV20-1 | TRBD2 | . | TGCAGTGCTACTAGTGGGACTAGCGAAGGGTACACCGGGGAGCTGTTTTTT | CSATSGTSEGYTGELFF
TRBJ1-4 | TRBV7-9 | . | many | TGTGCCAGCAGCCCGGACAGTGGTACTAATGAAAAACTGTTTTTT | CASSPDSGTNEKLFF
TRBJ2-3 | TRBV28 | . | many | TGTGCCAGCAGTTATACCCGCTTCACAGATACGCAGTATTTT | CASSYTRFTDTQYF
TRBJ2-7 | TRBV28 | . | many | TGTGCCAGCAGTTTATGGCAGGGCGACGAGCAGTACTTC | CASSLWQGDEQYF
TRBJ2-3 | TRBV20-1 | . | many | TGCAGTGCCCGGGGATCTAGCACAGATACGCAGTATTTT | CSARGSSTDTQYF
TRBJ2-5 | TRBV12-3/TRBV12-4 | TRBD1 | . | TGTGCCAGCAGGTCCGGGACAGGAATCCAAGAGACCCAGTACTTC | CASRSGTGIQETQYF
TRBJ2-5 | TRBV24-1 | . | many | TGTGCCACCAGTGATTCCCGGAGGGGGAGCGAGACCCAGTACTTC | CATSDSRRGSETQYF
TRBJ2-3 | TRBV19 | . | many | TGTGCCAGTCAGGGTTTCGCAGATACGCAGTATTTT | CASQGFADTQYF
TRBJ1-1 | TRBV15 | TRBD1 | many | TGTGCCACCAGCCAGGGGGGGTTCGAGAACACTGAAGCTTTCTTT | CATSQGGFENTEAFF